This entry lists 14 T cell receptor beta chains sequenced from one sample in a study of cytomegalovirus exposure and HLA in healthy donors. Vbeta (60) and Jbeta (13) primers were used in the PCR. Libraries were prepared by immunoSEQ multiplex PCR; TCRdb keeps only in-frame clonotypes and omits some of them. The repertoire includes about 89,000 clones, under 85% of them detected once, and 1.3% to 1.5% sits in the top ten. The sequenced sample was PBMCs. Receptors were obtained from a male donor in good health and CMV-seronegative.

V gene TRBV7-2 combines with J gene TRBJ2-3, with TRBD2 as a possible D gene (6 bases). The CDR3 is 14 amino acids. Germline assignment: CDR1 SGHTA and CDR2 FQGNSA. V was trimmed by 8 bases and J by 3 bases, leaving 15 bases between them. For the CDR3, the DNA is TGTGCCAGCTCCTCCCCCGCGGGGACAGATACGCAGTATTTT. Translated, it gives CASSSPAGTDTQYF. Filled out from reference TRBV7-2 and TRBJ2-3, the complete variable domain reads GAGVSQSPSNKVTEKGKDVELRCDPISGHTALYWYRQSLGQGLEFLIYFQGNSAPDKSGLPSDRFSAERTGGSVSTLTIQRTQQEDSAVYLCASSSPAGTDTQYFGPGTRLTVL.

Only one count was recorded for this clone. The rearrangement uses TRBV7-2 and TRBJ1-1; tentatively, D is TRBD1 (5 bases). The CDR3 consists of 13 residues. V was clipped by 4 bases and J by 1 base, with 7 bases between them. Germline loops: CDR1 SGHTA, CDR2 FQGNSA. DNA of the CDR3: TGTGCCAGCAGCTACGGGGGGAACACTGAAGCTTTCTTT. Translating gives CASSYGGNTEAFF.

This clone was counted a few times. V usage is TRBV10-1 and J usage is TRBJ2-3; D gene ambiguous. The V end was cut by 6 bases, the J end by 2 bases, with 18 bases between. Germline-derived CDR1 and CDR2 are WNHNN and SYGVQD (reference sequence). The CDR3 consists of 16 residues. The CDR3 loop reads CASSNFAGRDTDTQYF. CDR3 sequence (DNA): TGCGCCAGCAGCAATTTCGCAGGCCGAGACACAGATACGCAGTATTTT.

For this clone: Other DNA sequences in this specimen translate into the identical CDR3. This chain connects TRBV28 to TRBJ2-1, with 7 bases identical to TRBD2. The CDR3 sequence is 13 residues long. Germline V CDR1 and CDR2: MDHEN, SYDVKM. J gave up 10 bases and V 3 bases, and 6 bases lay outside the gene matches. The CDR3 coding sequence is TGTGCCAGCAGTTTTCGACTAGCAGGCGAGCAGTTCTTC. This translates into CASSFRLAGEQFF.

The chain carries TRBV28 and TRBJ2-7; TRBD1 agrees at 9 bases. With V trimmed by 5 bases and J by 3 bases, 8 bases remained unmatched. The CDR3 has 15 residues. Germline loops: CDR1 MDHEN, CDR2 SYDVKM. CDR3 residues: CASSPQGAGVYEQYF. CDR3 sequence (DNA): TGTGCCAGCAGTCCACAGGGGGCCGGAGTCTACGAGCAGTACTTC.

This chain uses TRBV18 with TRBJ2-5; 7 nucleotides align to TRBD1. Trimming removed 2 bases from V and 4 bases from J; junction bases left unmatched: 4. CDR1 and CDR2 (germline): KGHSH, LQKENI. The CDR3 is 14 amino acids. DNA of the CDR3: TGTGCCAGCTCACCAGTCAGGGGGAGAGAGACCCAGTACTTC. Translated, it gives CASSPVRGRETQYF.

CDR3 loop: CASSIRDRNTEAFF. CDR3 sequence (DNA): TGTGCCAGTAGTATCCGGGACAGGAACACTGAAGCTTTCTTT. This sequence joins TRBV19 and TRBJ1-1; 7 nucleotides align to TRBD1. J gave up 1 base and V 3 bases, and 2 bases lay outside the gene matches. CDR3 length: 14 residues. CDR1 and CDR2 (germline): LNHDA, SQIVND (reference sequence).

As regards this clone: The junction does not match germline at one end; this may be a read error. The genes are TRBV5-1 and TRBJ2-6, with D maybe TRBD1 (5 bases). The CDR3 loop spans 16 amino acids. CDR1 is SGHRS and CDR2 is YFSETQ in the germline V gene. CDR3 residues: CASSLADGSGANGLTF. The CDR3 DNA is TGCGCCAGCAGCTTGGCCGACGGGTCTGGGGCCAACGGCCTGACTTTC. The whole variable domain, filled in from reference TRBV5-1 and TRBJ2-6, reads KAGVTQTPRYLIKTRGQQVTLSCSPISGHRSVSWYQQTPGQGLQFLFEYFSETQRNKGNFPGRFSGRQFSNSRSEMNVSTLELGDSALYLCASSLADGSGANGLTFGAGSRLTVL.

This rearrangement joins TRBV19 to TRBJ1-3, with D perhaps TRBD1 (6 bases). Trimming removed 6 bases at V and 0 bases at J, with 15 bases between. Germline CDR1 and CDR2: LNHDA and SQIVND (reference sequence). This CDR3 has 16 residues. The CDR3 DNA sequence: TGTGCCAGTAGAGAAAGGACAGCCAGCTCTGGAAACACCATATATTTT. This encodes CASRERTASSGNTIYF.

The chain recombines TRBV7-6 with TRBJ1-6; D unresolved. The germline V gene encodes CDR1 SGHVS and CDR2 FNYEAQ. V lost 4 bases, J lost 0 bases, and 4 bases lay in between. The CDR3 runs to 14 residues. The CDR3 here is CASSSSSYNSPLHF. CDR3 sequence (DNA): TGTGCCAGCAGCTCCAGCTCCTATAATTCACCCCTCCACTTT.

The V and J genes are TRBV6-5 and TRBJ2-7; 7 bases are shared with TRBD1. Looked up from germline, CDR1 is MNHEY and CDR2 is SVGAGI. The junction had 13 bases not matched to a gene; V was cut back by 5 bases and J by 6 bases. The CDR3 totals 15 residues. The CDR3 DNA is TGTGCCAGCAGTCCCGGACAGGTGACAATATCCGAGCAGTACTTC. Its protein product is CASSPGQVTISEQYF.

This sequence joins TRBV14 and TRBJ2-3; tentative D call: TRBD2 (5 bases). V lost 2 bases, J lost 1 base, and 13 bases lay in between. The CDR3 contains 16 residues. Germline CDR1 is SGHDN and CDR2 is FVKESK. CDR3 nucleotide sequence: TGTGCCAGCAGCCAACAGCCTCGGGGAGGCACAGATACGCAGTATTTT. Its translation: CASSQQPRGGTDTQYF. Full variable domain (missing parts from reference TRBV14 and TRBJ2-3): EAGVTQFPSHSVIEKGQTVTLRCDPISGHDNLYWYRRVMGKEIKFLLHFVKESKQDESGMPNNRFLAERTGGTYSTLKVQPAELEDSGVYFCASSQQPRGGTDTQYFGPGTRLTVL.

CDR3 DNA: TGTGCCAGCAGCTTGTGGCAGTCCTACGAGCAGTACTTC. Translation: CASSLWQSYEQYF. This sequence joins TRBV7-9 and TRBJ2-7; no definite D call. CDR3 length: 13 residues. CDR1 and CDR2 (germline): SEHNR, FQNEAQ (reference sequence). V lost 3 bases, J lost 1 base, and 7 bases lay in between. Based on the CDR3 plus reference TRBV7-9 and TRBJ2-7, the full variable domain is DTGVSQNPRHKITKRGQNVTFRCDPISEHNRLYWYRQTLGQGPEFLTYFQNEAQLEKSRLLSDRFSAERPKGSFSTLEIQRTEQGDSAMYLCASSLWQSYEQYFGPGTRLTVT.

The genes are TRBV5-1 and TRBJ2-1, with D perhaps matching TRBD1 (6 bases). V was clipped by 4 bases and J by 5 bases, with 22 bases between them. Germline CDR1 SGHRS, CDR2 YFSETQ. The CDR3 has 17 residues. CDR3: CASSPQNRGHRDNEQFF. The CDR3 DNA reads as TGCGCCAGCAGCCCACAAAATAGGGGACATAGAGACAATGAGCAGTTCTTC.